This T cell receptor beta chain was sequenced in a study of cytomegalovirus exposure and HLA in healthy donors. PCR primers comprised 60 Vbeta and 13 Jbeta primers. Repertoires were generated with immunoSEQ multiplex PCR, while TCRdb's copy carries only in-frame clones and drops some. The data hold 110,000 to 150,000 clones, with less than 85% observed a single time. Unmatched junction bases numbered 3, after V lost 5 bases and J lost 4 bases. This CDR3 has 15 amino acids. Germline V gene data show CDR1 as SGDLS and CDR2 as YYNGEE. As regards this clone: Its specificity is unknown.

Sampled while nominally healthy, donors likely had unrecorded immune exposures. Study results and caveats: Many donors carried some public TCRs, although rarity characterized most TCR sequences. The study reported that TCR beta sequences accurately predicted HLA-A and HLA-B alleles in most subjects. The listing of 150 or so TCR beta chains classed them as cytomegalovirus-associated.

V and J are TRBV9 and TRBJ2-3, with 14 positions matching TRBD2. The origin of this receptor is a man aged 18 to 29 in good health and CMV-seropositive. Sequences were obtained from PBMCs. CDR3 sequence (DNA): TGTGCCAGCAGTCCGACTAGCGGGAGGGCAGATACGCAGTATTTT. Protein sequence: CASSPTSGRADTQYF.